This paragraph covers one T cell receptor beta chain sequence. Its antigen is currently not known. The input lacks base qualities; no much larger clone sits a single base away. This specimen comes from a study of blood T cell repertoires in COVID-19 (dated by TCRdb to about 2020). About the full investigation: Collaborator samples came from the United States, Italy and Spain and covered acute and convalescent phases of COVID-19. The material from the prospective study consisted of cDNA or gDNA derived from T cells, B-cell-depleted T cells, or PBMCs. The dataset comprised deeply sampled blood TCRbeta repertoires from subjects exposed to, actively infected with, or recovered from COVID-19. The repertoires were released in a freely available public database meant as a resource for research on the immune response to SARS-CoV-2. Samples were obtained from the ongoing ImmuneRACE study (first 160 participants) and from roughly 1,300 subjects provided by 6 global collaborators. Nearly every sample came with metadata listing a de-identified subject ID, COVID-19 status, age in years and sex. Where available, HLA class I and class II types were taken from metadata supplied by the sample provider and were not determined by assay-based typing.

Results and caveats for the whole study, not just this receptor: The quantity of clinical and demographic metadata differed by source and by participant and was supplied without curation.

The CDR3 measures 14 amino acids from cysteine to phenylalanine. The read is trimmed to its CDR3 DNA, 42 bases read in frame from base 1. Reading the germline V gene gives CDR1 MRHNA and CDR2 SNTAGT. The junction shows trimming of 6 bases on V and 7 bases on J, plus 13 bases between the germline ends. The immunoSEQ Assay, a bias-controlled multiplex PCR, was used to amplify TCRbeta CDR3 regions from genomic DNA. On the authors' methods: Within the assay, amplification of reference gene primers was used to estimate how many nucleated cells each sample contained. To quantify the absolute abundance of each unique TCRbeta CDR3 rearrangement, sequence reads were collapsed and filtered. For each sample, productive Simpson clonality was calculated as the square root of Simpson's diversity index over productive rearrangements. The clones in this table, taken by TCRdb from immuneACCESS, are in-frame only. Not every clone is retained; where verified, under half of the shortfall comes from an unresolved V gene, and the cause of the rest is unknown. V and J calls and clone size come straight from that table; D and trimming were deduced from the DNA. This sample is represented by approximately 150,000 clones; 79% of them were singletons. In total, the top ten clones hold around 8.1% of the sample.

One collaborating source in Seattle enrolled patients while the patients were actively infected and followed the patients over time throughout the course of disease. The collaborating institutions used their own protocols to collect whole blood in K2EDTA tubes. Collaborator samples were shipped for TCRbeta analysis as frozen whole blood, isolated PBMCs, or DNA extracted from either sample type. The specimen was peripheral blood. The source is a woman aged 60 to 75 with COVID-19, enrolled during active disease. In this chain, TRBV6-4 is recombined with TRBJ1-6; TRBD1 is a weak D gene call, 6 bases matching. The CDR3: CASRGGASNSPLHF. The DNA is TGTGCCAGCAGAGGGGGGGCTTCGAATTCACCCCTCCACTTT.